The TCR beta chain under discussion was sequenced for a study of blood T cells in healthy people across ages. Study outcomes and limitations: Roughly linear age-related decline in beta diversity appeared, significant by age around 40. The long-lived group displayed more naive CD4+ cells, plus higher diversity, than the aged donors did.

This clonotype was observed many times. Its matching antigen is unknown. Next came a second PCR, run for about 7 to 11 cycles, which used a sample-barcoded 5' primer along with a J-beta primer mix. TCRdb fed the 5' RACE reads into MiXCR, producing one record per CDR3 protein. The sample has 730,000 or so distinct CDR3 sequences; roughly 43% are singletons. This receptor was taken from a man older than 75 in good health. The sample was blood.

The CDR3 bases are TGCAGTGCTCGTCGGACAGGGCAAGATCAGCCCCAGCATTTT. Translated: CSARRTGQDQPQHF. The J gene is TRBJ1-5, the V gene TRBV20-1, with 8 bases aligning to TRBD1. The length of the CDR3 is 14 residues. Germline trimming cut 5 bases from V and 5 bases from J; bases unmatched to any gene: 8. Germline CDR1 DFQATT, CDR2 SNEGSKA (reference sequence).